This TCR beta chain was documented in a study of blood T cell repertoires in COVID-19. Across the study: Specimens from acute and convalescent COVID-19 originated in the United States, Italy and Spain. PBMCs, B-cell-depleted T cells, or T cells were the source of the cDNA or gDNA that made up the material.

Methods used by the authors: Using reference gene primer amplification, nucleated cell counts were estimated. Here immunoSEQ multiplex PCR was the method, and the copy in TCRdb shows in-frame clones only, minus some. The V and J calls and the clone size are those of that table, but D and trimming were determined from the DNA. The sample records about 150,000 clones, 82% being singletons. The CDR3 sequence is 16 residues long. J gave up 7 bases and V 1 base, and 11 bases lay outside the gene matches. Germline V gene lookup returns CDR1 MGHRA and CDR2 YSYEKL. V is TRBV4-1 and J is TRBJ1-2; 8 bases map to TRBD1. Material for sequencing was peripheral blood. The TCR was taken from a human donor with acute or convalescent COVID-19. The donor label of this sample is uncertain. The CDR3 region has the DNA TGCGCCAGCAGCCAAGTCTACTCAAGGACAGGGTCTGGCTACACCTTC. Residues: CASSQVYSRTGSGYTF.